These 12 T cell receptor beta chains originate from one sample sequenced in a study of blood T cell repertoires in COVID-19. TCRdb's table, derived via immunoSEQ multiplex PCR, lists solely in-frame clones and lacks some. The profile covers fewer than 350,000 clones, with 80% to 90% appearing a single time and roughly 13% taken by the ten largest. Sequencing was performed on peripheral blood. The source of these receptors is a woman aged 70-85 years with COVID-19, enrolled during active disease.

The rearrangement uses TRBV24-1 and TRBJ1-1; TRBD1 aligns across 8 bases. Germline V gene data show CDR1 as KGHDR and CDR2 as SFDVKD. Germline trimming cut 4 bases from V and 0 bases from J; bases unmatched to any gene: 3. This CDR3 region has 15 residues. The CDR3 DNA is TGTGCCACCAGTGACGGACAGGGATTGAACACTGAAGCTTTCTTT. Translating gives CATSDGQGLNTEAFF.

This chain connects TRBV14 to TRBJ1-3; D unresolved. V shed 4 bases and J shed 4 bases, with 14 bases lying between them. The CDR3 contains 15 residues. The germline V gene has CDR1 SGHDN and CDR2 FVKESK. The CDR3 coding sequence is TGTGCCAGCAGCCCCCAGGTAAACCGAGGAAACACCATATATTTT. Protein product: CASSPQVNRGNTIYF.

The gene calls are TRBV18 and TRBJ1-3, with D perhaps matching TRBD1 (6 bases). Trimming removed 5 bases from V and 2 bases from J, with 10 bases in between. The CDR3 runs to 14 residues. In germline, CDR1 is KGHSH, CDR2 LQKENI. In DNA, the CDR3 is TGTGCCAGCTCATCTCAGGGGCCTGGAAACACCATATATTTT. It encodes CASSSQGPGNTIYF.

The J gene is TRBJ1-6, the V gene TRBV19, with TRBD1 matching over 8 bases. V gave up 6 bases and J gave up 6 bases; unmatched junction bases: 16. Germline CDR1 and CDR2: LNHDA and SQIVND (reference sequence). The CDR3 extends over 18 amino acids. The CDR3 sequence is CASRITGWIGQGNSPLHF. The CDR3 DNA sequence: TGTGCCAGTAGGATCACGGGTTGGATCGGACAGGGTAATTCACCCCTCCACTTT.

The V gene is TRBV30, the J gene TRBJ2-7, with D unresolved. V was cut by 3 bases and J by 6 bases, with 9 bases left in between. Per the germline V gene, CDR1 is GTSNPN and CDR2 is SVGIG (reference sequence). The CDR3 has 11 amino acids. CDR3 loop: CAWSQTPEQYF. In nucleotides, the CDR3 is TGTGCCTGGAGCCAAACTCCCGAGCAGTACTTC.

This clone was seen once. This rearrangement joins TRBV10-3 to TRBJ2-5, with 7 bases matching TRBD2. In germline, CDR1 is ENHRY, CDR2 SYGVKD. This CDR3 is built from 14 residues. The trim removed 2 bases at V and 5 bases at J, leaving 5 bases unmatched. CDR3 protein: CAISEPLLAETQYF. The DNA of the CDR3 is TGTGCCATCAGTGAGCCGTTACTAGCGGAGACCCAGTACTTC.

The genes are TRBV24-1 and TRBJ2-1; 7 bases agree with TRBD1. The ends lost 4 bases at V and 8 bases at J; junction bases unmatched: 13. The CDR3 is 16 residues long. CDR1 and CDR2 (germline): KGHDR, SFDVKD. As DNA, the CDR3 is TGTGCCACCAGTGACCCCGACAGGGTTCACCCCTATGAGCAGTTCTTC. It specifies CATSDPDRVHPYEQFF.

The V and J genes are TRBV30 and TRBJ2-3, with 9 bases matching TRBD2. V was pared by 0 bases and J by 4 bases, with 5 bases of the junction left unmatched. Germline lookup yields CDR1 GTSNPN and CDR2 SVGIG (reference sequence). This CDR3 is 15 amino acids long. For the CDR3, the DNA is TGTGCCTGGAGTGTATCGGCGGGGGGGCCAGATACGCAGTATTTT. It encodes CAWSVSAGGPDTQYF.

The chain carries TRBV2 and TRBJ1-2, with 7 bases identical to TRBD1. Germline CDR1 reads SNHLY; CDR2 reads FYNNEI. This CDR3 spans 15 amino acids. The V segment lost 6 bases and the J segment 3 bases; nucleotides outside the gene matches: 10. The CDR3 loop is CASRGRTGWDYGYTF. Written as DNA, the CDR3 is TGTGCCAGCAGAGGACGGACAGGATGGGACTATGGCTACACCTTC. Combining the CDR3 with reference TRBV2 and TRBJ1-2 gives the whole variable domain EPEVTQTPSHQVTQMGQEVILRCVPISNHLYFYWYRQILGQKVEFLVSFYNNEISEKSEIFDDQFSVERPDGSNFTLKIRSTKLEDSAMYFCASRGRTGWDYGYTFGSGTRLTVV.

The CDR3 DNA reads TGTGCCAGCAGAGGGACAGGGGACAATTCACCCCTCCACTTT. Its protein product is CASRGTGDNSPLHF. The genes are TRBV21-1 and TRBJ1-6; the table assigns TRBD1, which was not confirmed against the DNA. TRBV21-1 represents a pseudogene. The CDR3 totals 14 residues.

The V and J genes are TRBV7-2 and TRBJ2-5, with D possibly matching TRBD1 (6 bases). This CDR3 contains 14 residues. The V gene lost 3 bases and the J gene lost 5 bases, with 13 bases spanning the gap. Germline CDR1 SGHTA, CDR2 FQGNSA. The CDR3 DNA follows: TGTGCCAGCAGCTTGTCAGGGGCGGCGGAGACCCAGTACTTC. Protein: CASSLSGAAETQYF.

In its sample, this clone was seen a few times. The chain uses TRBV6-5 and TRBJ1-2; D call uncertain. CDR3 length: 14 residues. Per germline, CDR1 MNHEY and CDR2 SVGAGI. V gave up 6 bases and J gave up 2 bases, with 13 bases separating them. The DNA of the CDR3 is TGTGCCAGCAGCCCCAGGCAGGTCAACTATGGCTACACCTTC. Protein product: CASSPRQVNYGYTF.